This T cell receptor (beta chain) was profiled in a study of cytomegalovirus exposure and HLA in healthy donors. For the study at large: Early on, a data release was issued that held roughly 84 million unique TCRs from HLA-typed donors.

With respect to this clone: The antigen is not known.

Whole-study results and caveats: When presence/absence was analysed, sequencing depth was taken to be roughly uniform across donors.

Primers included in the PCR were 60 Vbeta and 13 Jbeta primers. The data were produced by immunoSEQ multiplex PCR, yet TCRdb's version contains in-frame clones alone and is incomplete. Of around 120,000 clones detected, around 76% appear once; the ten largest clones hold 30%. Trimming removed 4 bases from V and 2 bases from J; junction bases left unmatched: 10. The CDR3 consists of 17 residues. Per germline, CDR1 SGHTA and CDR2 FQGNSA. The sequencing input was PBMCs. This sequence was found in a man in his sixties in good health and CMV-seropositive. The chain employs TRBV7-2 and TRBJ2-3; 9 bases align to TRBD2. The CDR3 protein is CASSYRTSVRYTDTQYF. CDR3 in DNA: TGTGCCAGCAGCTATAGGACTAGCGTGCGTTACACAGATACGCAGTATTTT.